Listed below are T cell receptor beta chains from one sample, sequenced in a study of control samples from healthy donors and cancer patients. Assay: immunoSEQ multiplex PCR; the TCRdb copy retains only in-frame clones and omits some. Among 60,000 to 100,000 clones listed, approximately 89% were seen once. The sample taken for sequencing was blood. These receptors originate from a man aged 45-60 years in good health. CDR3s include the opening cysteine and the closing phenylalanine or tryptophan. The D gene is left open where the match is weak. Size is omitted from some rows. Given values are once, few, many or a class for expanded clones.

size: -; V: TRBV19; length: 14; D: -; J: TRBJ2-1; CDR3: CASTGGGPYNEQFF; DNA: TGTGCCAGTACAGGAGGAGGGCCGTACAATGAGCAGTTCTTC
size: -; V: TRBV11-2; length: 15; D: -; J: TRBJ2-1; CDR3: CASSLVPASYNEQFF; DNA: TGTGCCAGCAGCTTAGTGCCAGCTTCCTACAATGAGCAGTTCTTC
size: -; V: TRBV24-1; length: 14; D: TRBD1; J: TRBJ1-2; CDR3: CATSAGQGTSGYTF; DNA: TGTGCCACCAGTGCAGGACAGGGTACGAGTGGCTACACCTTC
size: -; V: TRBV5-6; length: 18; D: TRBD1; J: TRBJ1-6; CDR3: CASSVYRPPGQYNSPLHF; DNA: TGTGCCAGCAGCGTTTATAGGCCCCCGGGACAGTATAATTCACCCCTCCACTTT
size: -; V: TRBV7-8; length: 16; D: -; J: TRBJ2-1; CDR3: CASSPQGGRSGNEQFF; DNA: TGTGCCAGCAGCCCCCAAGGGGGGCGGTCGGGGAATGAGCAGTTCTTC
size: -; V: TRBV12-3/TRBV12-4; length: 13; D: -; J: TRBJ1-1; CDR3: CASSFGEDTEAFF; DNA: TGTGCCAGCAGTTTCGGGGAGGACACTGAAGCTTTCTTT
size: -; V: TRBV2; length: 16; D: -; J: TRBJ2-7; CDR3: CASSEAATGRTYEQYF; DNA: TGTGCCAGCAGTGAAGCTGCGACAGGAAGAACCTACGAGCAGTACTTC
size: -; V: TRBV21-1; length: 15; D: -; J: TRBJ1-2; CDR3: CASSKAPPVNYGYTF; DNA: TGTGCCAGCAGCAAAGCCCCTCCGGTTAACTATGGCTACACCTTC
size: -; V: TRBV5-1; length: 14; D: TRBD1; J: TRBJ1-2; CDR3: CASRPGTGFYGYTF; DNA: TGCGCCAGCAGACCCGGGACAGGGTTCTATGGCTACACCTTC
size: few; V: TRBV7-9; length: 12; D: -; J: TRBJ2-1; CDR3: CASSTGVGEQFF; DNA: TGTGCCAGCAGCACGGGGGTCGGTGAGCAGTTCTTC
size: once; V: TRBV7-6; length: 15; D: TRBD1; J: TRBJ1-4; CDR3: CASSVRQGAHEKLFF; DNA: TGTGCCAGCAGCGTTAGACAGGGGGCGCATGAAAAACTGTTTTTT
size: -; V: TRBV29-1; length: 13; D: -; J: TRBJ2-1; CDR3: CSVARGVENEQFF; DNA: TGCAGCGTTGCCCGAGGGGTAGAAAATGAGCAGTTCTTC
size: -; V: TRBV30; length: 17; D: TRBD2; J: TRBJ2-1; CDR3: CAWSRTSGGPDPLEQFF; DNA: TGTGCCTGGAGTAGGACTAGCGGGGGACCCGATCCGCTTGAGCAGTTCTTC
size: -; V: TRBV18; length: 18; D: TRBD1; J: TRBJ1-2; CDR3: CASSPSTGQATANYGYTF; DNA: TGTGCCAGCTCACCCTCTACCGGACAGGCAACAGCTAACTATGGCTACACCTTC
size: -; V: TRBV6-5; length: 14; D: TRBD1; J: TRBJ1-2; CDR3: CASSYGQGLQGYTF; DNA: TGTGCCAGCAGTTACGGACAGGGTTTACAAGGCTACACCTTC
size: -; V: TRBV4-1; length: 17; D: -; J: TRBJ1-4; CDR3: CASSQGGEGDDNEKLFF; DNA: TGCGCCAGCAGCCAAGGGGGTGAAGGGGACGATAATGAAAAACTGTTTTTT
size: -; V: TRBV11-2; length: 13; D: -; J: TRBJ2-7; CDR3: CASSLAGSYEQYF; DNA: TGTGCCAGCAGCTTAGCCGGATCCTACGAGCAGTACTTC
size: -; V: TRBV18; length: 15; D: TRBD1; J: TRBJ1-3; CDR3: CASSPEPGQGGTIYF; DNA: TGTGCCAGCTCACCTGAACCGGGACAGGGTGGCACCATATATTTT
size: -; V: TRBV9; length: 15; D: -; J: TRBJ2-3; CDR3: CASSVVGASTDTQYF; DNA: TGTGCCAGCAGCGTAGTGGGGGCTAGCACAGATACGCAGTATTTT
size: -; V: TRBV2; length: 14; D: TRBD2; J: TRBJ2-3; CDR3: CASKVAGGTDTQYF; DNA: TGTGCCAGCAAGGTTGCGGGGGGAACAGATACGCAGTATTTT
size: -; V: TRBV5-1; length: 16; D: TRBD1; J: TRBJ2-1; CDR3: CASGSLRDRGYNEQFF; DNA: TGCGCCAGCGGCTCCCTTAGGGACAGGGGATACAATGAGCAGTTCTTC
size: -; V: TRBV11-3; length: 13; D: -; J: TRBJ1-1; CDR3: CASSPPGGTEAFF; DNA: TGTGCCAGCAGCCCTCCTGGCGGCACTGAAGCTTTCTTT
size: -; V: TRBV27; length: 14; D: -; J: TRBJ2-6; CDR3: CASSRASGANVLTF; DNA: TGTGCCAGCAGTAGAGCCTCTGGGGCCAACGTCCTGACTTTC
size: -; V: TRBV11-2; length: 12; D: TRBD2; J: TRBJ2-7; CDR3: CASSWEGWEQYF; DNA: TGTGCCAGCAGCTGGGAGGGGTGGGAGCAGTACTTC
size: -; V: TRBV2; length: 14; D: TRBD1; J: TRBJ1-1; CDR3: CASSLSQGVQGAFF; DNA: TGTGCCAGCAGCTTGTCACAGGGGGTTCAGGGAGCTTTCTTT
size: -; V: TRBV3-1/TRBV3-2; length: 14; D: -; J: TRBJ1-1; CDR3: CASSHARGNTEAFF; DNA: TGTGCCAGCAGCCACGCCCGGGGGAACACTGAAGCTTTCTTT
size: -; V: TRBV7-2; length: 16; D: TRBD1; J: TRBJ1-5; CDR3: CASSELTGGSNQPQHF; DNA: TGTGCCAGCAGCGAATTGACAGGGGGAAGCAATCAGCCCCAGCATTTT
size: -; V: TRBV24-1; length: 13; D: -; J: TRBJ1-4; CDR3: CATSRGTNEKLFF; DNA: TGTGCCACCAGCAGGGGCACTAATGAAAAACTGTTTTTT
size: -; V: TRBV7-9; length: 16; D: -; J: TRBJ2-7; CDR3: CASSLVVARTAREQYF; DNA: TGTGCCAGCAGCTTAGTCGTGGCGCGGACCGCGAGGGAGCAGTACTTC
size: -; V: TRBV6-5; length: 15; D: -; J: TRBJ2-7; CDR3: CASSYQWGANYEQYF; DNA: TGTGCCAGCAGTTACCAATGGGGGGCTAACTACGAGCAGTACTTC
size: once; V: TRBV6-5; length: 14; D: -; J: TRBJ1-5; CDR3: CASCYREGNQPQHF; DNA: TGTGCCAGCTGCTACAGGGAAGGCAATCAGCCCCAGCATTTT
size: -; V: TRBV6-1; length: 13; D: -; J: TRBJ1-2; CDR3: CASSEEGRSSYTF; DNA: TGTGCCAGCAGTGAAGAGGGACGGTCCTCCTACACCTTC
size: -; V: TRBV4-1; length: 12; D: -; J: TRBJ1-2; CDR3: CASSQDYYGYTF; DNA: TGCGCCAGCAGCCAAGACTACTATGGCTACACCTTC
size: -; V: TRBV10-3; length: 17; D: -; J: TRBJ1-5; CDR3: CAISESLTAGADQPQHF; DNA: TGTGCCATCAGTGAGTCGCTTACGGCAGGGGCGGATCAGCCCCAGCATTTT
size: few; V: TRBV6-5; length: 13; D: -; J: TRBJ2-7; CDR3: CASSRLGRHQIYF; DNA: TGTGCCAGCTCCCGCTTGGGACGCCACCAAATCTACTTC
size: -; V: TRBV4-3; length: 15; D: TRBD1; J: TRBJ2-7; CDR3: CASSQEQGGAYEQYF; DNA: TGCGCCAGCAGCCAAGAACAGGGGGGTGCCTACGAGCAGTACTTC
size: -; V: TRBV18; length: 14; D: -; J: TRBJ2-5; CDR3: CASSPRQGRETQYF; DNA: TGTGCCAGCTCACCACGCCAGGGGCGAGAGACCCAGTACTTC
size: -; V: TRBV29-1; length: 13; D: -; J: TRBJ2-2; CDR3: CSVLDGNTGELFF; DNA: TGCAGCGTTCTGGACGGGAACACCGGGGAGCTGTTTTTT
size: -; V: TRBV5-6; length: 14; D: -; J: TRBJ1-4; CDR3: CASSLATGYEKLFF; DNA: TGTGCCAGCAGCTTGGCCACAGGATATGAAAAACTGTTTTTT
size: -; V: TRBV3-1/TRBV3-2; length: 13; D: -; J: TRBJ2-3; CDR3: CASSPEGADTQYF; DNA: TGTGCCAGCAGCCCCGAGGGGGCAGATACGCAGTATTTT
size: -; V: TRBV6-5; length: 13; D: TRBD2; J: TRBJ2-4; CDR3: CASSRGDENIQYF; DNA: TGTGCCAGCAGTCGGGGGGATGAAAACATTCAGTACTTC
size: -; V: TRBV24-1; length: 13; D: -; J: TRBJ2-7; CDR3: CATSDWATGEQYF; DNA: TGTGCCACCAGTGATTGGGCGACGGGGGAGCAGTACTTC
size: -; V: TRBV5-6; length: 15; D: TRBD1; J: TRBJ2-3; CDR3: CASSPGTGRADTQYF; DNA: TGTGCCAGCAGCCCGGGGACAGGGCGGGCAGATACGCAGTATTTT
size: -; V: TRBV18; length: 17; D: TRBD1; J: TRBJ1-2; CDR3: CASSPILRQGSHLRYTF; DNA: TGTGCCAGCTCACCAATTCTCCGACAGGGTTCTCACCTACGCTACACCTTC
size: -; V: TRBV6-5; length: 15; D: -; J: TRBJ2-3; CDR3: CASRPAGANTDTQYF; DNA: TGTGCCAGCAGACCGGCGGGGGCGAACACAGATACGCAGTATTTT
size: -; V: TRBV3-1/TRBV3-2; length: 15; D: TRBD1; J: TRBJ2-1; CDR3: CASSQDTGDYNEQFF; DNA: TGTGCCAGCAGCCAAGATACAGGGGACTACAATGAGCAGTTCTTC
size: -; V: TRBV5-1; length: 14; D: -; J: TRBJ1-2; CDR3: CASSLWGDDYGYTF; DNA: TGCGCCAGCAGCTTGTGGGGAGACGACTATGGCTACACCTTC
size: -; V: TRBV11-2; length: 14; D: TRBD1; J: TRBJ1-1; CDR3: CASSPTGVNTEAFF; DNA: TGTGCCAGCAGCCCCACAGGGGTGAACACTGAAGCTTTCTTT
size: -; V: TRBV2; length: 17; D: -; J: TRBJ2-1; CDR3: CASSEAGLVSTYNEQFF; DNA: TGTGCCAGCAGTGAAGCCGGCTTAGTGTCTACCTACAATGAGCAGTTCTTC
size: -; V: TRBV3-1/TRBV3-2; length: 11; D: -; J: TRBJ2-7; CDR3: CASSLPSQQYF; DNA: TGTGCCAGCAGCCTTCCCTCCCAGCAGTACTTC
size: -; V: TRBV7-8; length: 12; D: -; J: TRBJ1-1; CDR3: CASSNKETEAFF; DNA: TGTGCCAGCAGCAACAAGGAAACTGAAGCTTTCTTT
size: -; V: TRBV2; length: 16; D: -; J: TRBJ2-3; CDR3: CASSQDWGLLADTQYF; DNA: TGTGCCAGCAGCCAAGACTGGGGACTCCTAGCAGATACGCAGTATTTT
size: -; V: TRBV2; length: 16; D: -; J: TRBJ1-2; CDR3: CASSREGGTSAGGYTF; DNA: TGTGCCAGCAGTAGGGAAGGAGGCACCTCCGCCGGGGGCTACACCTTC
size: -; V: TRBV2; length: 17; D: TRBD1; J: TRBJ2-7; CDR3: CASSEGQVVGTGHEQYF; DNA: TGTGCCAGCAGTGAAGGACAAGTTGTTGGGACAGGACACGAGCAGTACTTC